The sequence of this TCR beta chain was determined in a study of blood T cell repertoires in COVID-19. Study information: The United States, Italy and Spain were the sources of the acute and convalescent COVID-19 samples. From T cells, B-cell-depleted T cells, or PBMCs came the material, which was cDNA or gDNA.

Per the study methods: Reference gene primers were amplified, and this amplification served to estimate nucleated cell counts. Data came from immunoSEQ multiplex PCR; TCRdb stores just in-frame clones and leaves some out. V and J calls and clone size come straight from that table; D and trimming were deduced from the DNA. The table lists 120,000 to 150,000 clones, about nine tenths of them singletons, with under 3% in the top ten. This CDR3 is built from 14 residues. Germline-derived CDR1 and CDR2 are LGHDT and YNNKEL (reference sequence). With 0 bases removed from V and 3 bases from J, the gap between germline ends came to 7 bases.

The chain employs TRBV3-1 (or the pseudogene TRBV3-2) and TRBJ2-3, with no clear D. This clonotype was sampled from a human donor in a cohort sampled during active COVID-19. Sample: peripheral blood. The chain's CDR3 is CASSQDLATDTQYF. Written as DNA, the CDR3 is TGTGCCAGCAGCCAAGATCTCGCGACAGATACGCAGTATTTT.